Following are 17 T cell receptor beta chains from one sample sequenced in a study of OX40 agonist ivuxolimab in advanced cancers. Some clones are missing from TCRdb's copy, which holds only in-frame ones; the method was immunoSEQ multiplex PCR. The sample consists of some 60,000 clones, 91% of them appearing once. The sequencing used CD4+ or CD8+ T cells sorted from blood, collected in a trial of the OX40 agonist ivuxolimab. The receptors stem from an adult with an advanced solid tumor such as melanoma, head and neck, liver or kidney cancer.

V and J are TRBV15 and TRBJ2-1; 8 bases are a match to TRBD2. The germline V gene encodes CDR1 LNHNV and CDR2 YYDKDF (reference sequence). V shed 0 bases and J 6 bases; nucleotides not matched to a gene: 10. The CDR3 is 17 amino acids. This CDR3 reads CATSRDRGTRSVNEQFF. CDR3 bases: TGTGCCACCAGCAGAGATCGGGGGACTAGATCGGTCAATGAGCAGTTCTTC.

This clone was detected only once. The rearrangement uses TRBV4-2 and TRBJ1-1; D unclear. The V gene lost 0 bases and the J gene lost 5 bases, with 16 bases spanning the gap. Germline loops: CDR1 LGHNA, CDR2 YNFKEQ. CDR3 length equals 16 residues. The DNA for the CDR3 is TGTGCCAGCAGCCAAGATTCCCCGGGAGGGAGGACTGAAGCTTTCTTT. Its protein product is CASSQDSPGGRTEAFF.

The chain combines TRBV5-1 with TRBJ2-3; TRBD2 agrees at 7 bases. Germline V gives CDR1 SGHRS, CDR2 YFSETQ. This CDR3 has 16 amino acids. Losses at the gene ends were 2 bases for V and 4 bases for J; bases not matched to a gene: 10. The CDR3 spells CASSFRGRGSADTQYF. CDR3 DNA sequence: TGCGCCAGCAGCTTTCGGGGGAGGGGTAGCGCAGATACGCAGTATTTT.

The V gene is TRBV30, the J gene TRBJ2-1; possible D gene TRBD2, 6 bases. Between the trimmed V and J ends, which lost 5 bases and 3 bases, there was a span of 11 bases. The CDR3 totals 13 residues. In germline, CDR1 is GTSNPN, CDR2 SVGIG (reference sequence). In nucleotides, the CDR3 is TGTGCCTGGGCGGGACTTATCTACAATGAGCAGTTCTTC. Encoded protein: CAWAGLIYNEQFF.

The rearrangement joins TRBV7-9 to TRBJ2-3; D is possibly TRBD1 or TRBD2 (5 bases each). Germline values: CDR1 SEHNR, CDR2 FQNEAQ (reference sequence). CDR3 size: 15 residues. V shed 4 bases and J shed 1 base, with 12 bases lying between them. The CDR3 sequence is CASSSGTGGTDTQYF. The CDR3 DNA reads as TGTGCCAGCAGCTCGGGGACCGGGGGCACAGATACGCAGTATTTT.

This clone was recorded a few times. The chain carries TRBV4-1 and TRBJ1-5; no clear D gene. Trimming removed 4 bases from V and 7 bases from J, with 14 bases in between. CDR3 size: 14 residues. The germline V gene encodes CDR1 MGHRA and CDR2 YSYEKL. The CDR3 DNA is TGCGCCAGCAGCCCCCAGATGTCAGGACAGCCCCAGCATTTT. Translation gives CASSPQMSGQPQHF.

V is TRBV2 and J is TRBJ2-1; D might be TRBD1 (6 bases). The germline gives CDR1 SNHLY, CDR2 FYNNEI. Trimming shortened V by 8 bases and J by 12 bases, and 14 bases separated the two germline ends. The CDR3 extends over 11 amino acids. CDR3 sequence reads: CASHRARGQFF. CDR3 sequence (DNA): TGTGCCAGCCACAGGGCCCGGGGGCAGTTCTTC.

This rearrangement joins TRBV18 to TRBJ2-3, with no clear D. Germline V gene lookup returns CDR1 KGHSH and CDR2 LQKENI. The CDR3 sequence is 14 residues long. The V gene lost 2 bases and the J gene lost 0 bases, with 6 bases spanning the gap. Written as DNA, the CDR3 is TGTGCCAGCTCACCATTGGACAGCACAGATACGCAGTATTTT. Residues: CASSPLDSTDTQYF.

CDR3 loop: CASSLGTSGNYEQYF. The CDR3 DNA sequence: TGTGCCAGCAGTCTCGGGACTAGCGGGAACTACGAGCAGTACTTC. The rearrangement joins TRBV5-4 to TRBJ2-7; TRBD2 matches 13 bases. Germline V gene lookup returns CDR1 SGHNT and CDR2 YYREEE (reference sequence). V lost 5 bases to trimming and J lost 3 bases; unmatched junction nucleotides: 5. This CDR3 region has 15 residues. The entire variable domain, with the rest obtained from reference TRBV5-4 and TRBJ2-7, is as follows: ETGVTQSPTHLIKTRGQQVTLRCSSQSGHNTVSWYQQALGQGPQFIFQYYREEENGRGNFPPRFSGLQFPNYSSELNVNALELDDSALYLCASSLGTSGNYEQYFGPGTRLTVT.

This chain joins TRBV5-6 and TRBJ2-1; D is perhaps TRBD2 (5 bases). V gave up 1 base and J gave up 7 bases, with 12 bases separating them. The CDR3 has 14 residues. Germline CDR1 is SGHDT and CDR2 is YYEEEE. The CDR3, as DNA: TGTGCCAGCAGCTTGCCGGGGTCGGGGAATGAGCAGTTCTTC. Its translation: CASSLPGSGNEQFF.

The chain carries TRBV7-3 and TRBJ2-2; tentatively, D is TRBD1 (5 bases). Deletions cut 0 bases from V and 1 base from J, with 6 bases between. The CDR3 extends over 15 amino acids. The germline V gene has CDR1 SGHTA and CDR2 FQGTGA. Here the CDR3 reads CASSLTRGNTGELFF. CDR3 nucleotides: TGTGCCAGCAGCTTAACTAGGGGGAACACCGGGGAGCTGTTTTTT.

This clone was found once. The CDR3 DNA sequence: TGCGCCAGCAGCTCAAATACAGGGGGTCCTAATGAAAAACTGTTTTTT. Translation gives CASSSNTGGPNEKLFF. This sequence joins TRBV5-1 and TRBJ1-4; 8 positions match TRBD1. The CDR3 contains 16 residues. J gave up 3 bases and V 3 bases, and 7 bases lay outside the gene matches. Germline loops: CDR1 SGHRS, CDR2 YFSETQ.

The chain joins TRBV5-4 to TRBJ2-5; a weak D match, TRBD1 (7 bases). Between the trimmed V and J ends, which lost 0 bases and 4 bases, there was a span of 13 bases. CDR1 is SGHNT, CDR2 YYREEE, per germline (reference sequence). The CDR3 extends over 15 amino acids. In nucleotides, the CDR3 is TGTGCCAGCAGCTTGGACAGGGGAGGACGAGAGACCCAGTACTTC. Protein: CASSLDRGGRETQYF.

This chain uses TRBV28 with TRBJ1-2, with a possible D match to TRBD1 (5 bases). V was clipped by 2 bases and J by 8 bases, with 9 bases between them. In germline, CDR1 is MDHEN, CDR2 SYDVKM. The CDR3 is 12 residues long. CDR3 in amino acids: CASSLRGAGYTF. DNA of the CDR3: TGTGCCAGCAGTTTAAGGGGTGCCGGCTACACCTTC.

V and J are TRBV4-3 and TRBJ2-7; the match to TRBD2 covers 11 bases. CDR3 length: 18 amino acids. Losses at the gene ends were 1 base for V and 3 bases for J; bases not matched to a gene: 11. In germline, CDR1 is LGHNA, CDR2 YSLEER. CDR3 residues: CASSQVVAGGPSVYEQYF. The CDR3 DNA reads TGCGCCAGCAGCCAAGTCGTAGCGGGAGGGCCCAGCGTCTACGAGCAGTACTTC.

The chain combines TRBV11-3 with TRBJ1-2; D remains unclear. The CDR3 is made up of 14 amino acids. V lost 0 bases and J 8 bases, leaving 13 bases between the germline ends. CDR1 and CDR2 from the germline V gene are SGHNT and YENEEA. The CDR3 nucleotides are TGTGCCAGCAGCTTAGATAGCCGTCTGCGGGGCTACACCTTC. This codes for CASSLDSRLRGYTF.

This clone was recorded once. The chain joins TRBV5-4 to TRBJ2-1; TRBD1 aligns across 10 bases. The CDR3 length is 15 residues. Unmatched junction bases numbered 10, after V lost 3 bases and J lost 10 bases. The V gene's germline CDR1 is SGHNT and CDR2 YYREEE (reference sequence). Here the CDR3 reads CASSYSGTGVREQFF. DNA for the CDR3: TGTGCCAGCAGCTACTCCGGGACAGGGGTCAGGGAGCAGTTCTTC.